Listed below are T cell receptor beta chains from one sample, sequenced in a study of breast tumors, draining lymph nodes, adjacent tissues. One entry per CDR3 protein results from TCRdb running MiXCR on the multiplex PCR reads. The sample gives 80,000 to 130,000 distinct CDR3 sequences, less than 25% of which show up once; approximately 1.3% is in the top ten. Sequenced: axillary lymph node tissue. The receptors shown here come from a female donor with breast cancer. Some clones in this sample may be carry-over from other donors' samples. Each CDR3 is given with its conserved first and last residue. Fields, in order: J gene, V gene, D gene, CDR3 protein. The D gene is left open where the match is weak.

>TRBJ1-4|TRBV6-1|NA
CASGDPNEKLFF
>TRBJ2-7|TRBV11-1|NA
CASSPEAYEQYF
>TRBJ2-5|TRBV11-2|NA
CASSLTWTPAAQETQYF
>TRBJ1-2|TRBV7-9|NA
CASSTTGGPGYTF
>TRBJ2-2|TRBV6-1|TRBD1
CASSGRGQGDTGELFF
>TRBJ1-4|TRBV3-1|NA
CASSQGQIEKLFF
>TRBJ2-2|TRBV19|TRBD1
CASTSGQAITGELFF
>TRBJ2-1|TRBV5-1|NA
CASRDFGKGEQFF
>TRBJ1-1|TRBV11-2|NA
CASSLDPGSTEAFF
>TRBJ1-3|TRBV5-1|TRBD1
CASSSQGAGNTIYF
>TRBJ2-5|TRBV11-2|NA
CASSLVRNGETQYF
>TRBJ2-5|TRBV3-1|NA
CASSQDLVWQGHRETQYF
>TRBJ2-5|TRBV28|TRBD2
CASSSGLGVETQYF
>TRBJ2-2|TRBV13|NA
CASSLHNTGELFF
>TRBJ2-7|TRBV6-6|NA
CASSPPGEQYF
>TRBJ1-2|TRBV30|NA
CAWGANYGYTF
>TRBJ2-7|TRBV7-9|NA
CASSLVAGGPSDYEQYF
>TRBJ1-2|TRBV5-1|NA
CASSLDHQDSIGYTF
>TRBJ2-7|TRBV30|TRBD1
CAWSGGTGSYEQYF
>TRBJ2-1|TRBV7-3|NA
CASSFRGSPYNEQFF
>TRBJ1-2|TRBV6-6|NA
CASSYPLWGPGYGYTF
>TRBJ2-5|TRBV19|NA
CASSRYRGAQETQYF
>TRBJ2-3|TRBV6-1|TRBD2
CASSVELARTDTQYF
>TRBJ2-3|TRBV6-5|NA
CASSSPRGRLGGTDTRYF
>TRBJ1-4|TRBV7-9|TRBD1
CASSSGQRTTNEKLFF